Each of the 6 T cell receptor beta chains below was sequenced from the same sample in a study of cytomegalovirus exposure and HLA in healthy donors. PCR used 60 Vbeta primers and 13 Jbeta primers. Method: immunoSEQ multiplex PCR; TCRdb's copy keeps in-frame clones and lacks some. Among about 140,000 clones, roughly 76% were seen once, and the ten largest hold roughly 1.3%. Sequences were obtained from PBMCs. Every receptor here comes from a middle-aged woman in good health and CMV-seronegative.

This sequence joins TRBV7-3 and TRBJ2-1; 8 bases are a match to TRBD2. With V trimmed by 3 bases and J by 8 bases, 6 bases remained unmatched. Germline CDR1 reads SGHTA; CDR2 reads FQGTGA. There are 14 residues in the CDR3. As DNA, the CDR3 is TGTGCCAGCAGCTTTCGGGGGGGTTTCGATGAGCAGTTCTTC. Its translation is CASSFRGGFDEQFF.

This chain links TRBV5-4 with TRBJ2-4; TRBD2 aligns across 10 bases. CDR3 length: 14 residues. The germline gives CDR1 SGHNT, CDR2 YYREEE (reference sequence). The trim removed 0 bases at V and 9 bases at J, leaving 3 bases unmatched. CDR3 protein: CASSLGSSGSIQYF. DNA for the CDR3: TGTGCCAGCAGCTTGGGATCTAGCGGGAGCATTCAGTACTTC.

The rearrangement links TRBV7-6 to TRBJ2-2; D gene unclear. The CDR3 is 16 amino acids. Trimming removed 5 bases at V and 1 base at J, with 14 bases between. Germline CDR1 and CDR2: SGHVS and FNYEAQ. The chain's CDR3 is CASSPFPPENTGELFF. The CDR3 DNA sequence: TGTGCCAGCAGCCCCTTTCCTCCAGAGAACACCGGGGAGCTGTTTTTT.

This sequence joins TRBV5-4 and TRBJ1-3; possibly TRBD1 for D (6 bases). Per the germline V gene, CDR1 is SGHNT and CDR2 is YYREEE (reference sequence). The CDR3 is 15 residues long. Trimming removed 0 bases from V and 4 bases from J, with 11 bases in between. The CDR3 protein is CASSLGSGVGNTIYF. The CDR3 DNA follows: TGTGCCAGCAGCTTGGGATCAGGGGTCGGAAACACCATATATTTT.

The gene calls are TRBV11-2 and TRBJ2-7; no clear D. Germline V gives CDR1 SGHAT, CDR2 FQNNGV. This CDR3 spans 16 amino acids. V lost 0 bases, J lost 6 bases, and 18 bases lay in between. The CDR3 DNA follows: TGTGCCAGCAGCTTAGATCACCCCCCCCTAGTCGGCGAGCAGTACGTC. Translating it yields CASSLDHPPLVGEQYV.

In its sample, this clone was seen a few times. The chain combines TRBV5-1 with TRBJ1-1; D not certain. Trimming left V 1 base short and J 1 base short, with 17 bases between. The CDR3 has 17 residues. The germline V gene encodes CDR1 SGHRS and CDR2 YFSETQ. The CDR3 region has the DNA TGCGCCAGCAGCTTGTCAAGCGGGCGTAGGGCGAACACTGAAGCTTTCTTT. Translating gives CASSLSSGRRANTEAFF. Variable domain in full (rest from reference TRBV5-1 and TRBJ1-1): KAGVTQTPRYLIKTRGQQVTLSCSPISGHRSVSWYQQTPGQGLQFLFEYFSETQRNKGNFPGRFSGRQFSNSRSEMNVSTLELGDSALYLCASSLSSGRRANTEAFFGQGTRLTVV.